Listed here are 26 T cell receptor beta chains from one sample, sequenced in a study of T-cell reconstitution after alpha-beta-depleted transplantation in children. Construction of the TCRbeta library involved unique molecular identifiers. One entry per CDR3 protein results from TCRdb running MiXCR on the PCR reads. The table lists 490,000 or so distinct CDR3 sequences, around 12% of them singletons. The source material was PBMCs from the stem cell graft donor, sampled from the stem cell graft. These TCRs come from a human donor who donated a stem cell graft to a child with combined immunodeficiency.

Of note for this clonotype: A much larger clone is a single base away; this may be a read error. The rearrangement links TRBV24-1 to TRBJ1-2, with a possible D match to TRBD1 (5 bases). This CDR3 spans 14 amino acids. In germline, CDR1 is KGHDR, CDR2 SFDVKD. CDR3 coding DNA: TGTGCCTCCAGTGAAGGGACGGGCCGGCGGGGCTACACCTTC. Amino acid sequence: CASSEGTGRRGYTF.

This clonotype was counted many times. The CDR3: CSVEVVVGELFF. The CDR3 bases are TGCAGCGTTGAGGTGGTAGTCGGGGAGCTGTTTTTT. This chain links TRBV29-1 with TRBJ2-2; D is unresolved. The CDR3 sequence is 12 residues long. V was clipped by 3 bases and J by 7 bases, with 9 bases between them. From germline, CDR1 is SQVTM and CDR2 ANQGSEA.

This clonotype was seen more than once but under ten times. The chain is built from TRBV20-1 and TRBJ1-2; 7 nucleotides agree with TRBD1. J lost 3 bases, V lost 0 bases, and 4 bases had no gene match. Germline-derived CDR1 and CDR2 are DFQATT and SNEGSKA (reference sequence). The CDR3 is made up of 14 amino acids. The CDR3 here is CSAREQDRDYGYTF. The CDR3 nucleotides are TGCAGTGCTAGAGAGCAAGACAGGGACTATGGCTACACCTTC.

This clonotype was counted at least ten times. The chain employs TRBV18 and TRBJ1-1; D is perhaps TRBD1 (5 bases). The germline gives CDR1 KGHSH, CDR2 LQKENI. Trimming took off 4 bases at V and 2 bases at J, with 11 bases between the two ends. The CDR3 length is 14 residues. CDR3 DNA: TGTGCCAGCTCACTCCGACAGCGTAACACTGAAGCTTTCTTT. As protein: CASSLRQRNTEAFF.

In this sample, this clonotype turned up a few times. This rearrangement joins TRBV12-3 or TRBV12-4 to TRBJ1-2; 8 bases line up with TRBD1. This CDR3 contains 14 residues. The V gene end was trimmed by 5 bases and the J gene end by 7 bases; junction bases not matched to a gene: 9. The CDR3 DNA reads TGTGCCAGCAGTCCCCGGACAGGGAGGGCTGGCTACACCTTC. Protein: CASSPRTGRAGYTF.

This clonotype was counted a few times. V and J are TRBV18 and TRBJ2-1; maybe TRBD2 (5 bases). CDR3 length: 15 amino acids. V was cut by 6 bases and J by 2 bases, with 14 bases left in between. Germline CDR1 reads KGHSH; CDR2 reads LQKENI. As DNA, the CDR3 is TGTGCCAGCTCCCCGGGGTCGGCTACCTACAATGAGCAGTTCTTC. Translating gives CASSPGSATYNEQFF. The full variable domain, in which reference TRBV18 and TRBJ2-1 provide the parts outside the CDR3, is NAGVMQNPRHLVRRRGQEARLRCSPMKGHSHVYWYRQLPEEGLKFMVYLQKENIIDESGMPKERFSAEFPKEGPSILRIQQVVRGDSAAYFCASSPGSATYNEQFFGPGTRLTVL.

The chain joins TRBV5-6 to TRBJ2-3; no clear D. The CDR3 covers 13 residues. Germline assignment: CDR1 SGHDT and CDR2 YYEEEE. Trimming took off 1 base at V and 6 bases at J, with 9 bases between the two ends. The CDR3: CASSLKGRDTQYF. CDR3 bases: TGTGCCAGCAGCTTGAAAGGTCGGGATACGCAGTATTTT. Combining the CDR3 with reference TRBV5-6 and TRBJ2-3 gives the whole variable domain DAGVTQSPTHLIKTRGQQVTLRCSPKSGHDTVSWYQQALGQGPQFIFQYYEEEERQRGNFPDRFSGHQFPNYSSELNVNALLLGDSALYLCASSLKGRDTQYFGPGTRLTVL.

This clonotype was counted only a few times. The chain carries TRBV9 and TRBJ2-5, with TRBD1 matching 10 bases. CDR3 length equals 15 residues. The V gene's germline CDR1 is SGDLS and CDR2 YYNGEE. The V segment lost 2 bases and the J segment 1 base; nucleotides outside the gene matches: 2. In nucleotides, the CDR3 is TGTGCCAGCAGCGTTGGGGACAGGGGCCAAGAGACCCAGTACTTC. This gives the protein CASSVGDRGQETQYF.

The chain joins TRBV12-3 or TRBV12-4 to TRBJ1-1; the match to TRBD1 covers 7 bases. With 4 bases clipped from V and 0 bases from J, the junction kept 5 bases outside the gene matches. The CDR3 covers 15 residues. CDR3 residues: CASSWDSPMNTEAFF. The CDR3 DNA is TGTGCCAGCAGTTGGGACAGCCCCATGAACACTGAAGCTTTCTTT.

This chain links TRBV29-1 with TRBJ2-5, with D uncertain. The V and J ends lost 3 bases and 1 base respectively, with 6 bases between them. Germline loops: CDR1 SQVTM, CDR2 ANQGSEA. The CDR3 covers 12 residues. The CDR3 DNA sequence: TGCAGCGTTGACTACAGCCAAGAGACCCAGTACTTC. Translated: CSVDYSQETQYF.

This clonotype was detected a few times. The gene calls are TRBV9 and TRBJ1-3, with a possible D match to TRBD1 (6 bases). The length of the CDR3 is 13 residues. V lost 4 bases to trimming and J lost 4 bases, with 9 bases between them. Germline V gene sequence: CDR1 SGDLS, CDR2 YYNGEE. The CDR3 bases are TGTGCCAGCAGCTCACAGGGAGGAAACACCATATATTTT. It translates to CASSSQGGNTIYF.

The chain combines TRBV7-8 with TRBJ2-7; TRBD1 is a possible D gene (6 bases). CDR1 and CDR2 from the germline V gene are SGHVS and FQNEAQ. CDR3 size: 12 residues. Trimming removed 4 bases at V and 5 bases at J, with 9 bases between. The DNA for the CDR3 is TGTGCCAGCAGCTCGGCAGGGGACGAGCAGTACTTC. Its translation is CASSSAGDEQYF.

This clonotype was found a few times. The chain couples TRBV5-5 to TRBJ2-3; 9 nucleotides match TRBD2. V trimming: 4 bases; J trimming: 0 bases; junction bases outside the gene matches: 6. The CDR3 covers 16 residues. Per the germline V gene, CDR1 is SGHKS and CDR2 is YYEKEE (reference sequence). CDR3 region: CASSPRLAASTDTQYF. For the CDR3, the DNA is TGTGCCAGCAGCCCAAGACTAGCGGCTAGCACAGATACGCAGTATTTT.

The J gene is TRBJ2-7, the V gene TRBV7-9; D tentatively reads TRBD1 or TRBD2 (6 bases each). The length of the CDR3 is 14 residues. Germline loops: CDR1 SEHNR, CDR2 FQNEAQ (reference sequence). Deletions cut 3 bases from V and 2 bases from J, with 11 bases between. In nucleotides, the CDR3 is TGTGCCAGCAGCTTTTGGGGGGCTACCTACGAGCAGTACTTC. It translates to CASSFWGATYEQYF.

This clonotype was observed at least ten times. The chain carries TRBV24-1 and TRBJ1-6, with D unclear. Germline CDR1 is KGHDR and CDR2 is SFDVKD. The CDR3 length is 14 residues. V shed 0 bases and J shed 15 bases, with 14 bases lying between them. CDR3: CATSDLASKVGLHF. In DNA form, the CDR3 reads TGTGCCACCAGTGATTTGGCGTCCAAGGTTGGCCTCCACTTT.

This clonotype was recorded at least ten times. The rearrangement joins TRBV7-6 to TRBJ2-2; 11 bases match TRBD2. V shed 5 bases and J 0 bases; nucleotides not matched to a gene: 11. The CDR3 runs to 19 residues. CDR1 and CDR2 from the germline V gene are SGHVS and FNYEAQ. This CDR3 is CASSPISGTSGSNTGELFF. As DNA, the CDR3 is TGTGCCAGCAGCCCCATTTCCGGGACTAGCGGATCGAACACCGGGGAGCTGTTTTTT. The full variable domain, with the rest looked up from reference TRBV7-6 and TRBJ2-2, is GAGVSQSPRYKVTKRGQDVALRCDPISGHVSLYWYRQALGQGPEFLTYFNYEAQQDKSGLPNDRFSAERPEGSISTLTIQRTEQRDSAMYRCASSPISGTSGSNTGELFFGEGSRLTVL.

This clonotype has a handful of counts. This chain uses TRBV12-3 or TRBV12-4 with TRBJ2-1, with 11 bases lining up with TRBD2. The CDR3 sequence is 14 residues long. Losses at the gene ends were 6 bases for V and 9 bases for J; bases not matched to a gene: 7. The CDR3 DNA is TGTGCCAGCAGAAGTAGCGGGAGGGACCCTGAGCAGTTCTTC. Protein product: CASRSSGRDPEQFF.

This clonotype was seen a few times. In DNA, the CDR3 is TGCAGTGCTTGGGACGGCTATAGCAATCAGCCCCAGCATTTT. It translates to CSAWDGYSNQPQHF. This chain joins TRBV20-1 and TRBJ1-5, with D perhaps TRBD1 (5 bases). CDR3 size: 14 residues. Germline CDR1 reads DFQATT; CDR2 reads SNEGSKA (reference sequence). Trimming took 5 bases from V and 0 from J, leaving 11 bases between them.

This clonotype was detected ten times or more. The V call is TRBV29-1, the J call TRBJ2-1; D uncertain. Between the trimmed V and J ends, which lost 3 bases and 6 bases, there was a span of 6 bases. The CDR3 consists of 11 residues. Germline lookup yields CDR1 SQVTM and CDR2 ANQGSEA. CDR3 sequence: CSVEWPNEQFF. The CDR3 nucleotides read TGCAGCGTTGAGTGGCCCAATGAGCAGTTCTTC.

This clonotype was picked up many times. The chain links TRBV7-8 to TRBJ2-4; D is perhaps TRBD1 (6 bases). V was clipped by 2 bases and J by 5 bases, with 19 bases between them. In germline, CDR1 is SGHVS, CDR2 FQNEAQ. The CDR3 length is 17 residues. This chain's CDR3 is CASSLWMGDIVQNIQYF. CDR3 bases: TGTGCCAGCAGCTTATGGATGGGGGACATAGTCCAAAACATTCAGTACTTC.

This chain joins TRBV9 and TRBJ1-1; D ambiguous. Germline loops: CDR1 SGDLS, CDR2 YYNGEE. The CDR3 has 13 residues. V shed 4 bases and J shed 0 bases, with 7 bases lying between them. The CDR3 nucleotides are TGTGCCAGCAGCCCCCTATTGAACACTGAAGCTTTCTTT. Translation gives CASSPLLNTEAFF.

In its sample, this clonotype was seen many times. The gene calls are TRBV28 and TRBJ2-3; the D gene could be TRBD1 or TRBD2 (6 bases each). The CDR3 runs 16 residues. CDR1 and CDR2 (germline): MDHEN, SYDVKM. Trimming took off 3 bases at V and 1 base at J, with 14 bases between the two ends. CDR3 region: CASSFLGGWGTDTQYF. CDR3 DNA: TGTGCCAGCAGTTTTCTAGGGGGGTGGGGCACAGATACGCAGTATTTT.

This clonotype has just a few counts. V and J are TRBV6-2 or TRBV6-3 and TRBJ1-5; D unresolved. There are 19 residues in the CDR3. Germline CDR1 is MNHEY and CDR2 is SVGEGT. Trimming took 2 bases from V and 0 from J, leaving 20 bases between them. CDR3 nucleotides: TGTGCCAGCAGTTACGGTCCAGAGGAGGTGGGGAATAGCAATCAGCCCCAGCATTTT. It encodes CASSYGPEEVGNSNQPQHF.

This clonotype was found many times. The J gene is TRBJ2-7, the V gene TRBV9; TRBD1 matches 7 bases. The CDR3 is 15 residues long. CDR1 and CDR2 (germline): SGDLS, YYNGEE. The V and J ends lost 3 bases and 1 base, in that order; junction bases with no gene match: 7. As DNA, the CDR3 is TGTGCCAGCAGCGAGAGCCCGGGACAGTCCTACGAGCAGTACTTC. This codes for CASSESPGQSYEQYF.

This clonotype was counted between two and nine times. V gene TRBV20-1 combines with J gene TRBJ1-2, with no clear D. The CDR3 is 14 amino acids. Trimming left V 0 bases short and J 8 bases short, with 16 bases between. Germline V gives CDR1 DFQATT, CDR2 SNEGSKA (reference sequence). The CDR3 loop reads CSAREYTLKKGYTF. CDR3 bases: TGCAGTGCTAGAGAGTACACCCTAAAGAAGGGCTACACCTTC.

This clonotype was recorded a few times. The chain has TRBV29-1 and TRBJ2-5, with D perhaps TRBD1 (6 bases). CDR1 is SQVTM and CDR2 is ANQGSEA in the germline V gene. This CDR3 contains 16 residues. The ends were cut back, 1 base at V and 1 base at J, with 16 bases in the middle. Here the CDR3 DNA reads TGCAGCGTTGAAGGTGAAAGGGGGAACTCCCAAGAGACCCAGTACTTC. This encodes CSVEGERGNSQETQYF.